This TCR beta chain was retrieved from a study of CD8 T cells in ankylosing spondylitis. Overall study results and limits: Seven or eight highly homologous variants made up a TCR beta motif, and this motif appeared characteristic of ankylosing spondylitis blood. According to the report, clones linked to the disease were significantly enriched in matched synovial fluid samples taken from ankylosing spondylitis patients.

The CDR3 length is 19 residues. V lost 4 bases to trimming and J lost 0 bases, with 24 bases between them. In germline, CDR1 is DFQATT, CDR2 SNEGSKA (reference sequence). Scientists made TCR beta libraries using quantitative 5'-RACE with molecular barcodes. TCRdb ran MiXCR on the 5' RACE reads and lists one entry per CDR3 protein. The sample lists 150,000 to 200,000 distinct CDR3 sequences; 18% were seen once. This clonotype came up many times. Its antigen is undetermined. Sequenced sample: blood, either unsorted or a sorted T cell fraction (not recorded which). The genes are TRBV20-1 and TRBJ1-4; D might be TRBD1 (5 bases). The TCR originated in a male donor with ankylosing spondylitis or in good health (not recorded which). CDR3 sequence: CSATGVLTLVTATNEKLFF. The DNA of the CDR3 is TGCAGTGCTACGGGGGTTCTGACGCTGGTTACTGCAACTAATGAAAAACTGTTTTTT.